A single sample is the source of the 10 T cell receptor beta chains below, sequenced in a study of glioma-infiltrating T cells. The iRepertoire nested amplicon-rescue multiplex PCR amplified TCR alpha and beta CDR3s from RNA. A single record per CDR3 protein comes from TCRdb applying MiXCR to the multiplex PCR reads. This table has some 99,000 distinct CDR3 sequences, under 30% appearing once. The specimen was glioma tissue, nonneoplastic brain tissue, or PBMCs (not recorded which). The receptors come from a human donor with low-grade glioma or glioblastoma, undergoing nonglioma brain surgery, or in good health (not recorded which).

On this clonotype: One junction end does not reproduce the germline sequence, and a read error may be involved. This chain joins TRBV6-2 or TRBV6-3 and TRBJ2-1; D is unresolved. This CDR3 region has 15 residues. CDR1 and CDR2 (germline): MNHEY, SVGEGT. DNA of the CDR3: TGTGCCAGCATTTACTCCAACCCAGTCTACAATGAGAAGTTCTTC. Translation gives CASIYSNPVYNEKFF.

A note on this clonotype: Given a much more abundant clone one base away, this may be a read error. This sequence joins TRBV3-1 and TRBJ2-7, with TRBD2 matching 14 bases. The CDR3 runs to 17 residues. Germline assignment: CDR1 LGHDT and CDR2 YNNKEL (reference sequence). CDR3 protein: CASGQGGLAGEPYEQYF. DNA of the CDR3: TGTGCCAGCGGCCAAGGGGGACTAGCGGGAGAGCCCTACGAGCAGTACTTC.

Worth noting for this clonotype: Sequence at one end of the junction differs from germline and may be a read error. Written as DNA, the CDR3 is TGTGCCAGTAGTCCTTGGGACAGGGGCAATCAGCACCAGCATTTT. Translating gives CASSPWDRGNQHQHF. The chain links TRBV19 to TRBJ1-5; TRBD1 matches at 10 bases. Germline V gene sequence: CDR1 LNHDA, CDR2 SQIVND (reference sequence). CDR3 length equals 15 residues. Full variable domain (outside the CDR3, taken from reference TRBV19 and TRBJ1-5): DGGITQSPKYLFRKEGQNVTLSCEQNLNHDAMYWYRQDPGQGLRLIYYSQIVNDFQKGDIAEGYSVSREKKESFPLTVTSAQKNPTAFYLCASSPWDRGNQHQHFGDGTRLSIL.

The chain links TRBV5-1 to TRBJ2-2, with no clear D. The germline gives CDR1 SGHRS, CDR2 YFSETQ. The CDR3 covers 14 residues. With 1 base removed from V and 7 bases from J, the gap between germline ends came to 11 bases. The CDR3 is CASSLTSRSGELFF. The CDR3 nucleotides are TGCGCCAGCAGCTTGACCTCTAGAAGCGGGGAGCTGTTTTTT.

On this clonotype itself: At one end the junction does not follow the germline gene, possibly because of a read error. V is TRBV6-1 and J is TRBJ1-6; 8 positions agree with TRBD1. CDR3 length equals 15 residues. CDR1 and CDR2 from the germline V gene are MNHNS and SASEGT. As DNA, the CDR3 is TGTTCCAGTGCAGGGGGCCAGCGGAACGGGTCACCCCTCCACTTT. Protein: CSSAGGQRNGSPLHF.

V gene TRBV5-1 combines with J gene TRBJ1-3; TRBD1 is a possible D gene (5 bases). Germline CDR1 SGHRS, CDR2 YFSETQ. The V and J ends lost 3 bases and 0 bases respectively, with 10 bases between them. This CDR3 region has 15 residues. The CDR3 spells CASSSTASSGNTIYF. CDR3 DNA sequence: TGCGCCAGCAGCTCGACAGCAAGCTCTGGAAACACCATATATTTT.

About this clonotype itself: A much larger clone lies one base from this, so it may be a read error. V gene TRBV7-2 combines with J gene TRBJ2-7, with TRBD2 as a possible D gene (6 bases). Trimming cost V 6 bases and J 4 bases, with 13 bases left between them. Germline values: CDR1 SGHTA, CDR2 FQGNSA. The CDR3 spans 13 residues. The CDR3: CASRPEGWYEQYF. CDR3 DNA sequence: TGTGCCAGCAGACCGGAGGGTTGGTACGAGCAGTACTTC.

This clonotype occurred many times. The chain uses TRBV27 and TRBJ1-1; D may be TRBD1 (6 bases). CDR3 length: 14 amino acids. Trimming stripped 7 bases from V and 7 bases from J, with 19 bases between. Germline loops: CDR1 MNHEY, CDR2 SMNVEV (reference sequence). CDR3: CASTQTGLLFEAFF. CDR3 in DNA: TGTGCCAGCACCCAGACAGGCCTCCTGTTTGAAGCTTTCTTT.

This clonotype appeared many times. The rearrangement links TRBV2 to TRBJ1-6; 8 bases map to TRBD1. Trimming cost V 6 bases and J 5 bases; bases outside gene matches: 6. CDR1 and CDR2 (germline): SNHLY, FYNNEI. This CDR3 is 15 amino acids long. The CDR3 loop reads CASRPYRGNNSPLHF. DNA for the CDR3: TGTGCCAGCAGACCCTACAGGGGGAATAATTCACCCCTCCACTTT.

The chain couples TRBV4-3 to TRBJ1-5; D is unresolved. V lost 1 base and J 6 bases, leaving 10 bases between the germline ends. There are 14 residues in the CDR3. CDR1 and CDR2 from the germline V gene are LGHNA and YSLEER. The CDR3 sequence: CASSQGSGRQPQHF. CDR3 sequence (DNA): TGCGCCAGCAGCCAAGGCTCCGGCCGTCAGCCCCAGCATTTT.